The 14 T cell receptor beta chains presented below share a single source sample, sequenced in a study of blood T cells in healthy people across ages. PCR was performed a second time for roughly 7 to 11 cycles using a sample-barcoded 5' primer and a J-beta primer mix. MiXCR was run by TCRdb on the 5' RACE reads, yielding one entry per CDR3 protein. Of hundreds of thousands of distinct CDR3 sequences in the sample, under 30% were seen once. The sample taken for sequencing was blood. Source of these receptors: an elderly woman in good health.

This clonotype was seen at least ten times. The chain joins TRBV20-1 to TRBJ2-5, with 7 nucleotides matching TRBD2. The CDR3 spans 13 residues. The junction had 9 bases not matched to a gene; V was cut back by 6 bases and J by 5 bases. Germline CDR1 and CDR2: DFQATT and SNEGSKA (reference sequence). The DNA of the CDR3 is TGCAGTGCCCGAGGGTGGGAGGGCGAGACCCAGTACTTC. It translates to CSARGWEGETQYF.

This clonotype was observed at least ten times. The CDR3 DNA follows: TGTGCCAGCAAAGAGGGGGCGAGGGAGCAGTACTTC. This sequence encodes CASKEGAREQYF. The V call is TRBV28, the J call TRBJ2-7; 7 bases match TRBD1. CDR3 length: 12 residues. Per the germline V gene, CDR1 is MDHEN and CDR2 is SYDVKM. V shed 7 bases and J 7 bases; nucleotides not matched to a gene: 7.

This clonotype has at least ten counts. CDR3 in amino acids: CASSQLRAEQFF. The CDR3 DNA reads as TGTGCCAGCAGCCAATTAAGGGCTGAGCAGTTCTTC. The chain carries TRBV3-1 and TRBJ2-1; D call uncertain. Trimming shortened V by 2 bases and J by 9 bases, and 8 bases separated the two germline ends. This CDR3 region has 12 residues. Germline CDR1 reads LGHDT; CDR2 reads YNNKEL (reference sequence).

A remark on this clonotype: This may come from a read error, since a much larger clone is one base off. The rearrangement uses TRBV6-6 and TRBJ2-3; D is perhaps TRBD1 (5 bases). The CDR3 has 16 residues. The germline gives CDR1 MNHNY, CDR2 SVGAGI (reference sequence). The CDR3 here is CAGSYSNPRGTDTQYF. The CDR3, as DNA: TGTGCCGGCAGTTACTCGAACCCCAGGGGCACAGATACGCAGTATTTT.

This sequence joins TRBV20-1 and TRBJ1-5, with TRBD1 matching over 9 bases. Germline lookup yields CDR1 DFQATT and CDR2 SNEGSKA (reference sequence). This CDR3 region has 19 residues. Trimming cost V 3 bases and J 0 bases; bases outside gene matches: 15. The CDR3 DNA follows: TGCAGTGCTAGGACTCCGGGACAGGGTTTTCCCTATAGCAATCAGCCCCAGCATTTT. Translation gives CSARTPGQGFPYSNQPQHF.

The chain uses TRBV5-1 and TRBJ1-2; 9 nucleotides align to TRBD1. V lost 4 bases and J lost 8; bases outside the gene matches: 15. Per the germline V gene, CDR1 is SGHRS and CDR2 is YFSETQ. The length of the CDR3 is 16 residues. The CDR3 is CASSPGYRTGVRGYTF. The DNA for the CDR3 is TGCGCCAGCAGCCCCGGATACCGGACAGGGGTCAGAGGCTACACCTTC.

In this sample, this clonotype turned up a few times. V usage is TRBV20-1 and J usage is TRBJ1-1, with D unresolved. CDR1 and CDR2 (germline): DFQATT, SNEGSKA (reference sequence). This CDR3 region has 14 residues. The germline V and J ends were trimmed by 3 bases and 0 bases, with 11 bases remaining between them. The CDR3 DNA reads as TGCAGTGCTAGCCGAGGAGAAATGAACACTGAAGCTTTCTTT. This translates into CSASRGEMNTEAFF.

As for this clonotype: A read error is possible here, since a much larger clone lies one base away. This chain joins TRBV5-1 and TRBJ2-7, with D hard to call. The end of the DNA is better explained by TRBJ2-5, so the J call may be wrong. The CDR3 is 15 residues long. Germline V gene lookup returns CDR1 SGHRS and CDR2 YFSETQ. CDR3 coding DNA: TGCGCCAGCAGCTTGGGGGGTCAGGCGTACGAGACCCAGTACTTC. Protein product: CASSLGGQAYETQYF.

In its sample, this clonotype was seen many times. The chain has TRBV7-8 and TRBJ2-5; 7 bases line up with TRBD2. CDR1 SGHVS and CDR2 FQNEAQ come from the germline V gene. The CDR3 has 17 residues. V gave up 5 bases and J gave up 2 bases; unmatched junction bases: 14. Written as DNA, the CDR3 is TGTGCCAGCAGCCAAGGACTCCGCCCGGGGGGACAAGAGACCCAGTACTTC. Encoded protein: CASSQGLRPGGQETQYF.

This clonotype was detected ten times or more. The chain is built from TRBV5-1 and TRBJ2-7; possibly TRBD1 for D (6 bases). Germline lookup yields CDR1 SGHRS and CDR2 YFSETQ. This CDR3 has 13 amino acids. Trimming pared 3 bases from V and 6 bases from J, leaving 13 bases between. The CDR3 sequence is CASSWETGSEQYF. CDR3 coding DNA: TGCGCCAGCAGCTGGGAGACAGGAAGCGAGCAGTACTTC.

In its sample, this clonotype was seen many times. The chain uses TRBV5-1 and TRBJ2-7; 8 nucleotides line up with TRBD2. Germline-derived CDR1 and CDR2 are SGHRS and YFSETQ. V lost 7 bases and J lost 1; bases outside the gene matches: 7. The CDR3 contains 14 residues. The CDR3 DNA follows: TGCGCCAGCGCTCTTATAGCGGGGTCCTACGAGCAGTACTTC. Amino acid sequence: CASALIAGSYEQYF.

Details on this clonotype: A much larger clone differs by one base, so this may be a read error. This chain links TRBV7-2 with TRBJ2-4, with D unresolved. The J call may be incorrect, as the DNA end agrees better with TRBJ2-7. CDR1 is SGHTA, CDR2 FQGNSA, per germline. The CDR3 runs 14 residues. The CDR3 region is CASSQPPRGHEQYF. In DNA, the CDR3 is TGTGCCAGCAGCCAACCTCCGCGCGGACACGAGCAGTACTTC.

This clonotype was counted at least ten times. The CDR3 bases are TGCGCCAGCAGCTTCCCCCGGGACAGGGAATCGCGGAGTTCCTACGAGCAGTACTTC. It codes for CASSFPRDRESRSSYEQYF. This rearrangement joins TRBV5-1 to TRBJ2-7, with 9 bases matching TRBD1. The CDR3 has 19 amino acids. V lost 2 bases, J lost 1 base, and 16 bases stayed unmatched. Germline V gene data show CDR1 as SGHRS and CDR2 as YFSETQ.

This chain connects TRBV5-1 to TRBJ2-5, with D perhaps assigned TRBD1 or TRBD2 (5 bases each). The germline V and J ends were trimmed by 4 bases and 9 bases, with 16 bases remaining between them. The length of the CDR3 is 13 residues. The germline V gene encodes CDR1 SGHRS and CDR2 YFSETQ. The CDR3 nucleotides read TGCGCCAGCAGCGGATCAATGGGGGAGTCCCAGTACTTC. Its translation: CASSGSMGESQYF.